A single sample gave rise to the 30 T cell receptor beta chains below, sequenced in a study of blood T cells in healthy people across ages (dated by TCRdb to between 2014 and 2016). Library preparation employed 5' RACE. The sample was run on an Illumina HiSeq 2500. The second PCR ran for roughly 7 to 12 cycles and used a J-beta primer mix along with a sample-barcoded 5' primer. TCRdb took the public reads, trimmed them with fastp at Q25, ran MiXCR for clone calling and kept in-frame beta chains. Each CDR3 protein appears once, grouped with its most common genes and DNA. The sample has about 620,000 distinct CDR3 sequences on record, over 40% of them singletons. The ten largest clones take up 13% of the sample. Sequenced material: blood. The receptors were sampled from an elderly woman in good health.

This clonotype was seen ten or more times. J is TRBJ2-1 and V is TRBV12-3 or TRBV12-4; 15 nucleotides agree with TRBD2. The length of the CDR3 is 15 residues. V trimming: 5 bases; J trimming: 9 bases; junction bases outside the gene matches: 5. CDR3 nucleotides: TGTGCCAGCAGTCGGACTAGCGGGAGGGCCAGTGAGCAGTTCTTC. It encodes CASSRTSGRASEQFF.

The chain is built from TRBV2 and TRBJ2-3; D is ambiguous. Germline V lookup: CDR1 SNHLY, CDR2 FYNNEI. The CDR3 extends over 13 amino acids. Trimming took off 6 bases at V and 14 bases at J, with 21 bases between the two ends. CDR3 bases: TGTGCCAGCAGCGCCGTCCCCTTTGTTCTACCGTATTTT. Translated: CASSAVPFVLPYF.

The chain employs TRBV27 and TRBJ2-3; 9 bases agree with TRBD2. The CDR3 runs to 16 residues. Trimming removed 6 bases from V and 0 bases from J; junction bases left unmatched: 7. Germline-derived CDR1 and CDR2 are MNHEY and SMNVEV (reference sequence). This CDR3 reads CASSLTSGSSTDTQYF. The CDR3 bases are TGTGCCAGCAGCCTGACTAGCGGATCTAGCACAGATACGCAGTATTTT.

The chain recombines TRBV12-3 or TRBV12-4 with TRBJ2-5; 9 bases map to TRBD2. The junction had 9 bases not matched to a gene; V was cut back by 5 bases and J by 11 bases. The CDR3 loop spans 13 amino acids. CDR3 in amino acids: CASSGTSRFEQYF. Here the CDR3 DNA reads TGTGCCAGCAGTGGGACTAGCAGATTTGAGCAGTACTTC.

This clonotype occurred once. V usage is TRBV11-2 and J usage is TRBJ2-3; possible D gene TRBD1, 5 bases. The germline V gene has CDR1 SGHAT and CDR2 FQNNGV. The CDR3 spans 17 residues. V lost 5 bases to trimming and J lost 6 bases, with 24 bases between them. The CDR3: CASSPLGEGVGLDTQYF. CDR3 coding DNA: TGTGCCAGCAGCCCCCTAGGGGAAGGAGTCGGCTTGGATACGCAGTATTTT.

CDR3 residues: CASSVAVGETQYF. The CDR3 region has the DNA TGTGCCAGCAGCGTAGCCGTGGGAGAGACCCAGTACTTC. V is TRBV9 and J is TRBJ2-5; D is unclear. CDR3 length: 13 amino acids. Trimming stripped 0 bases from V and 4 bases from J, with 7 bases between. Germline V gives CDR1 SGDLS, CDR2 YYNGEE.

This clonotype has only a few counts. The chain uses TRBV11-2 and TRBJ1-5, with D unclear. CDR3 length equals 13 residues. The V end was cut by 2 bases, the J end by 3 bases, with 5 bases between. CDR1 and CDR2 (germline): SGHAT, FQNNGV. The CDR3 bases are TGTGCCAGCAGCTTAAGGAACAATCAGCCCCAGCATTTT. This sequence encodes CASSLRNNQPQHF.

The rearrangement uses TRBV5-5 and TRBJ2-1; D not resolved. V lost 2 bases and J 7 bases, leaving 7 bases between the germline ends. The V gene's germline CDR1 is SGHKS and CDR2 YYEKEE (reference sequence). This CDR3 is built from 12 residues. The CDR3 is CASSFKVNEQFF. CDR3 bases: TGTGCCAGCAGCTTTAAGGTGAATGAGCAGTTCTTC.

This clonotype was picked up many times. The chain is built from TRBV20-1 and TRBJ1-2; D unclear. Germline-derived CDR1 and CDR2 are DFQATT and SNEGSKA (reference sequence). The V gene lost 1 base and the J gene lost 4 bases, with 13 bases spanning the gap. The CDR3 length is 14 residues. The CDR3 protein is CSARVPGATYGYTF. Written as DNA, the CDR3 is TGCAGTGCTAGAGTTCCGGGAGCCACCTATGGCTACACCTTC.

The chain is built from TRBV5-1 and TRBJ2-4; D gene ambiguous. Between the trimmed V and J ends, which lost 0 bases and 6 bases, there was a span of 10 bases. The CDR3 spans 14 residues. The V gene's germline CDR1 is SGHRS and CDR2 YFSETQ. The chain's CDR3 is CASSLEGLGNIQYF. Written as DNA, the CDR3 is TGCGCCAGCAGCTTGGAGGGCCTGGGAAACATTCAGTACTTC.

This clonotype was seen repeatedly, ten times or more. The V gene is TRBV20-1, the J gene TRBJ2-7; TRBD2 is a possible D gene (6 bases). V dropped 1 base and J dropped 3 bases, with 10 bases sitting between them. Germline lookup yields CDR1 DFQATT and CDR2 SNEGSKA (reference sequence). The CDR3 contains 13 residues. The CDR3 coding sequence is TGCAGTGCTAGAGGCGGGGTAGTCTACGAGCAGTACTTC. This translates into CSARGGVVYEQYF.

The V and J genes are TRBV20-1 and TRBJ2-1; D might be TRBD2 (5 bases). The CDR3 extends over 15 amino acids. The germline gives CDR1 DFQATT, CDR2 SNEGSKA (reference sequence). V dropped 3 bases and J dropped 2 bases, with 14 bases sitting between them. The CDR3: CSASTGRGAYNEQFF. In nucleotides, the CDR3 is TGCAGTGCTAGCACGGGCCGGGGAGCCTACAATGAGCAGTTCTTC.

Worth noting for this clonotype: Since a much larger clone is just one base distant, this may be a read error. V is TRBV5-1 and J is TRBJ2-1; D could derive from TRBD1 or TRBD2 (5 bases each). Deletions cut 4 bases from V and 8 bases from J, with 16 bases between. Looked up from germline, CDR1 is SGHRS and CDR2 is YFSETQ. The CDR3 runs to 14 residues. The CDR3 DNA reads as TGCGCCAGCAGCGGGAGCAGGGTGCTTTATGAGCAGTTCTTC. Protein: CASSGSRVLYEQFF. The full variable domain, in which reference TRBV5-1 and TRBJ2-1 provide the parts outside the CDR3, is KAGVTQTPRYLIKTRGQQVTLSCSPISGHRSVSWYQQTPGQGLQFLFEYFSETQRNKGNFPGRFSGRQFSNSRSEMNVSTLELGDSALYLCASSGSRVLYEQFFGPGTRLTVL.

The chain employs TRBV5-6 and TRBJ2-5; D possibly uses TRBD1 or TRBD2 (6 bases each). In germline, CDR1 is SGHDT, CDR2 YYEEEE. The CDR3 runs to 15 residues. Trimming took off 2 bases at V and 5 bases at J, with 16 bases between the two ends. CDR3 nucleotides: TGTGCCAGCAGCTTCAGCCAGGGGAGGATCGAGACCCAGTACTTC. It encodes CASSFSQGRIETQYF.

V gene TRBV20-1 combines with J gene TRBJ1-1; possible D gene TRBD1, 6 bases. The germline CDR1 and CDR2 sequences are DFQATT and SNEGSKA (reference sequence). The CDR3 totals 12 residues. The CDR3 is CSGRQGHTEAFF. The CDR3 nucleotides are TGCTCGGGGAGGCAGGGGCACACTGAAGCTTTCTTT.

The chain joins TRBV14 to TRBJ2-3, with unresolved D. From germline, CDR1 is SGHDN and CDR2 FVKESK. Trimming cost V 3 bases and J 0 bases, with 10 bases left between them. The CDR3 sequence is 15 residues long. CDR3 protein: CASSQPRSSTDTQYF. CDR3 DNA sequence: TGTGCCAGCAGCCAGCCCAGATCTAGCACAGATACGCAGTATTTT.

With respect to this clonotype: The junction departs from germline at one end; a sequencing error may be responsible. The genes are TRBV3-1 and TRBJ2-1; 10 nucleotides align to TRBD1. The CDR3 consists of 15 residues. Germline lookup yields CDR1 LGHDT and CDR2 YNNKEL (reference sequence). The CDR3 here is CTSSQGSGTGDEQFF. DNA of the CDR3: TGTACCAGCAGCCAAGGTTCCGGGACAGGGGATGAGCAGTTCTTC.

The chain links TRBV29-1 to TRBJ2-1, with TRBD1 matching over 12 bases. This CDR3 region has 15 residues. Germline CDR1 SQVTM, CDR2 ANQGSEA. The J segment lost 6 bases and the V segment lost 3 bases, leaving 6 bases of the junction unmatched. The CDR3 DNA sequence: TGCAGCGTTGAGCCACGGGACAGGGGGCTCAATGAGCAGTTCTTC. It codes for CSVEPRDRGLNEQFF.

The chain couples TRBV4-2 to TRBJ2-3, with 8 bases matching TRBD2. With 0 bases clipped from V and 6 bases from J, the junction kept 8 bases outside the gene matches. Looked up from germline, CDR1 is LGHNA and CDR2 is YNFKEQ. The CDR3 runs to 16 residues. DNA for the CDR3: TGTGCCAGCAGCCAAGATACGGGAGGGGGGGCTGATACGCAGTATTTT. This translates into CASSQDTGGGADTQYF.

Turning to this clonotype: This clone may be a read error of a much larger clone one base away. Because the CDR3's place on the DNA is in doubt, the DNA is left out and the CDR3 is given as listed by TCRdb. V usage is TRBV12-3 or TRBV12-4 and J usage is TRBJ2-5; the D call in the table, TRBD1, was not verified against the DNA. With termini counted, the CDR3 has 12 amino acids. CDR3 in amino acids: CASIFGQVEQYF.

Here the CDR3 DNA reads TGTGCCAGCAGTTACGTTGCTCCTCCCACCTACGAAGCTTTCTTT. Protein: CASSYVAPPTYEAFF. This sequence joins TRBV6-2 or TRBV6-3 and TRBJ1-1; D is unresolved. Germline lookup yields CDR1 MNHEY and CDR2 SVGEGT. This CDR3 is 15 amino acids long. Trimming pared 2 bases from V and 8 bases from J, leaving 18 bases between.

J is TRBJ2-7 and V is TRBV20-1, with TRBD2 identical over 7 bases. The CDR3 runs to 14 residues. Trimming removed 6 bases from V and 0 bases from J; junction bases left unmatched: 8. The germline V gene encodes CDR1 DFQATT and CDR2 SNEGSKA (reference sequence). CDR3 sequence: CSARWSGGSYEQYF. For the CDR3, the DNA is TGCAGTGCCCGTTGGTCGGGAGGCTCCTACGAGCAGTACTTC.

This clonotype has a count of ten or more. This chain uses TRBV5-1 with TRBJ2-3; 8 bases are a match to TRBD2. The CDR3 sequence is 18 residues long. Trimming took 0 bases from V and 2 from J; bases not matched to a gene: 11. CDR1 is SGHRS, CDR2 YFSETQ, per germline. CDR3: CASSLGSTSAQFTDTQYF. The DNA for the CDR3 is TGCGCCAGCAGCTTGGGATCGACTAGCGCACAGTTCACAGATACGCAGTATTTT.

This sequence joins TRBV11-2 and TRBJ2-3; TRBD2 matches at 7 bases. Germline CDR1 reads SGHAT; CDR2 reads FQNNGV. CDR3 length: 16 amino acids. The junction had 10 bases not matched to a gene; V was cut back by 5 bases and J by 2 bases. The CDR3 here is CASSPRVAGSTDTQYF. The DNA for the CDR3 is TGTGCCAGCAGCCCGCGGGTAGCGGGTTCCACAGATACGCAGTATTTT.

The table lists this clonotype with many counts. The chain uses TRBV7-2 and TRBJ2-3; 7 bases are a match to TRBD2. CDR1 is SGHTA and CDR2 is FQGNSA in the germline V gene. The CDR3 is 14 residues long. Losses at the gene ends were 3 bases for V and 1 base for J; bases not matched to a gene: 1. CDR3 coding DNA: TGTGCCAGCAGCTTCAGCGGGGGCACAGATACGCAGTATTTT. It codes for CASSFSGGTDTQYF.

The chain has TRBV29-1 and TRBJ1-5; 12 bases agree with TRBD1. The CDR3 spans 16 residues. CDR1 and CDR2 (germline): SQVTM, ANQGSEA. V gave up 4 bases and J gave up 0 bases; unmatched junction bases: 4. Here the CDR3 reads CSVGGTGGVSNQPQHF. CDR3 nucleotide sequence: TGCAGCGTTGGCGGGACAGGGGGCGTTAGCAATCAGCCCCAGCATTTT.

This clonotype has a count of ten or more. The rearrangement links TRBV12-3 or TRBV12-4 to TRBJ2-4; possible D gene TRBD1, 6 bases. The CDR3 extends over 14 amino acids. V shed 5 bases and J shed 3 bases, with 11 bases lying between them. CDR3 amino acids: CASSGGYGKNIQYF. CDR3 bases: TGTGCCAGCAGTGGGGGCTACGGCAAAAACATTCAGTACTTC.

This clonotype appeared a single time. J is TRBJ2-1 and V is TRBV5-6; D unclear. Germline V gene lookup returns CDR1 SGHDT and CDR2 YYEEEE. With 1 base removed from V and 4 bases from J, the gap between germline ends came to 15 bases. The CDR3 consists of 16 residues. CDR3 sequence reads: CASSLRPVSRYNEQFF. The CDR3 coding sequence is TGTGCCAGCAGCTTGAGGCCCGTGAGTAGGTACAATGAGCAGTTCTTC.

This clonotype has at least ten counts. The chain links TRBV9 to TRBJ1-1, with a tentative D call TRBD1 (5 bases). The CDR3 is made up of 15 amino acids. With 0 bases removed from V and 0 bases from J, the gap between germline ends came to 9 bases. CDR1 and CDR2 from the germline V gene are SGDLS and YYNGEE. For the CDR3, the DNA is TGTGCCAGCAGCGTAGGGGGCGCGGTGAACACTGAAGCTTTCTTT. It translates to CASSVGGAVNTEAFF.

In its sample, this clonotype was seen many times. This chain links TRBV6-2 or TRBV6-3 with TRBJ2-5; D might be TRBD1 or TRBD2, each matching 5 bases. Germline CDR1 reads MNHEY; CDR2 reads SVGEGT. Trimming stripped 7 bases from V and 1 base from J, with 13 bases between. The CDR3 runs 14 residues. DNA for the CDR3: TGTGCCAGCAAGCTCGGGGACCTCCAAGAGACCCAGTACTTC. This translates into CASKLGDLQETQYF.